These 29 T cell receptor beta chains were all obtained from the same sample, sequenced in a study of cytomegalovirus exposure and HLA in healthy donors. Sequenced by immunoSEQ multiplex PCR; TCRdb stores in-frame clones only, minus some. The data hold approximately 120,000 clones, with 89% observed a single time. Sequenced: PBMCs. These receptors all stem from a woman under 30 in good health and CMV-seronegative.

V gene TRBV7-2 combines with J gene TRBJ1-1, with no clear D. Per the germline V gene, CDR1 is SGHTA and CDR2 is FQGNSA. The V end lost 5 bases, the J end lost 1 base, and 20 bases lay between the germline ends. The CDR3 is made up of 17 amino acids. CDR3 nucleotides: TGTGCCAGCAGCCCCGAGGGCGGCGGCGGGAAGAACACTGAAGCTTTCTTT. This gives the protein CASSPEGGGGKNTEAFF.

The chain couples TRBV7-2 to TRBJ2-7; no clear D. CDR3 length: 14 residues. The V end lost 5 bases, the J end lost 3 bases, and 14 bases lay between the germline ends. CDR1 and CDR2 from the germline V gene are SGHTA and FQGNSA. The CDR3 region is CASSLTYRNYEQYF. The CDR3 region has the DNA TGTGCCAGCAGCCTCACGTACAGAAACTACGAGCAGTACTTC.

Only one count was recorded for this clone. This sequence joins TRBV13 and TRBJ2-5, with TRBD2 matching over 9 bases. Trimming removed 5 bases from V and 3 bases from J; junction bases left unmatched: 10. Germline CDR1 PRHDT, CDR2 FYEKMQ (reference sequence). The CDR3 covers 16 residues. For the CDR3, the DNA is TGTGCCAGCAGCCGCCCGACTAGCGGAGTCAAAGAGACCCAGTACTTC. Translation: CASSRPTSGVKETQYF.

The CDR3 reads CASSHRVEGYNEQFF. CDR3 bases: TGTGCCAGCAGTCACAGGGTTGAAGGATACAATGAGCAGTTCTTC. The chain uses TRBV6-5 and TRBJ2-1; D possibly corresponds to TRBD1 (6 bases). The CDR3 has 15 residues. Germline CDR1 reads MNHEY; CDR2 reads SVGAGI. V lost 5 bases, J lost 4 bases, and 15 bases lay in between.

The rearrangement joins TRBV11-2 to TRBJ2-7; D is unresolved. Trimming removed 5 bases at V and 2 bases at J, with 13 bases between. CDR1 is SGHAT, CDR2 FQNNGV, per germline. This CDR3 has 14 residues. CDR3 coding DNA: TGTGCCAGCAGCCCTCAACAAAATCCCTACGAGCAGTACTTC. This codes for CASSPQQNPYEQYF.

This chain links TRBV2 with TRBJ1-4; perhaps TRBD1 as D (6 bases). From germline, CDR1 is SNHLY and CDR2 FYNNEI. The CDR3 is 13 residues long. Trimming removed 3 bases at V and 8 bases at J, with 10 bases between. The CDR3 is CASSDRGAEKLFF. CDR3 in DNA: TGTGCCAGCAGTGACAGGGGTGCAGAAAAACTGTTTTTT.

For the CDR3, the DNA is TGTGCCAGCAGCTTAAGGGGGACCGATGAGCAGTTCTTC. This encodes CASSLRGTDEQFF. The chain uses TRBV7-9 and TRBJ2-1; possible D gene TRBD1, 6 bases. The V end lost 2 bases, the J end lost 8 bases, and 10 bases lay between the germline ends. The CDR3 has 13 residues. Germline CDR1 is SEHNR and CDR2 is FQNEAQ (reference sequence).

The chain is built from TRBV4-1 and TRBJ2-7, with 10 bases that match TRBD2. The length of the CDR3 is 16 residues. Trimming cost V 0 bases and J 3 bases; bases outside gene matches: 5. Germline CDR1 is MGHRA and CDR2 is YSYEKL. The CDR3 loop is CASSQETSGRVYEQYF. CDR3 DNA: TGCGCCAGCAGCCAAGAAACGAGCGGGAGGGTCTACGAGCAGTACTTC.

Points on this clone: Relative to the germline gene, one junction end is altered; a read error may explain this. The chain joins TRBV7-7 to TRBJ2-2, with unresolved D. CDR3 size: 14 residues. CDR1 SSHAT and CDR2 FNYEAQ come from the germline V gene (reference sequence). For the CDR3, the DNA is TGTGCTAGCAGCTTAGGATCGGGCACCGGGGAGCTGTTTTTT. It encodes CASSLGSGTGELFF. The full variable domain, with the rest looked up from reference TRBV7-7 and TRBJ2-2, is GAGVSQSPRYKVTKRGQDVTLRCDPISSHATLYWYQQALGQGPEFLTYFNYEAQPDKSGLPSDRFSAERPEGSISTLTIQRTEQRDSAMYRCASSLGSGTGELFFGEGSRLTVL.

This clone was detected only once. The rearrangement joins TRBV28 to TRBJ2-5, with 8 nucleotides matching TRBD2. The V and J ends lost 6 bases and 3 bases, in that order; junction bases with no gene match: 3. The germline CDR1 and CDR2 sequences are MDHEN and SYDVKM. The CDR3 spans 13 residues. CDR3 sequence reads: CASSIGGEETQYF. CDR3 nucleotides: TGTGCCAGCAGCATCGGGGGGGAAGAGACCCAGTACTTC.

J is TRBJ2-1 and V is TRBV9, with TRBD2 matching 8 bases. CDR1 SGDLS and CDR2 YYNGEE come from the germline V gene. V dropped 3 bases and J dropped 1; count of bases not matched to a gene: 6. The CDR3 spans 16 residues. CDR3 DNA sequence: TGTGCCAGCAGCGCCAGCGGGAGCGGGTCCTACAATGAGCAGTTCTTC. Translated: CASSASGSGSYNEQFF.

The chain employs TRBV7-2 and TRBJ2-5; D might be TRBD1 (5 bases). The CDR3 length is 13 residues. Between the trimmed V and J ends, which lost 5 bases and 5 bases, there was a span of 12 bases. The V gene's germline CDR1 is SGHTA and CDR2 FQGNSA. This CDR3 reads CASSPDSTETQYF. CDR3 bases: TGTGCCAGCAGCCCCGACAGCACGGAGACCCAGTACTTC.

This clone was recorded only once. The CDR3 sequence: CASSLGAMNTEAFF. In DNA, the CDR3 is TGTGCCAGCAGCTTAGGGGCCATGAACACTGAAGCTTTCTTT. The rearrangement links TRBV11-3 to TRBJ1-1; D not resolved. Per the germline V gene, CDR1 is SGHNT and CDR2 is YENEEA. The CDR3 loop spans 14 amino acids. V was trimmed by 1 base and J by 0 bases, leaving 6 bases between them. Based on the CDR3 plus reference TRBV11-3 and TRBJ1-1, the full variable domain is EAGVVQSPRYKIIEKKQPVAFWCNPISGHNTLYWYLQNLGQGPELLIRYENEEAVDDSQLPKDRFSAERLKGVDSTLKIQPAELGDSAVYLCASSLGAMNTEAFFGQGTRLTVV.

The DNA for the CDR3 is TGTGCCAGCACCTTCACAGTTTCCTCCTACGAGCAGTACTTC. Protein sequence: CASTFTVSSYEQYF. The J gene is TRBJ2-7, the V gene TRBV19; D is uncertain. CDR3 size: 14 residues. The V gene's germline CDR1 is LNHDA and CDR2 SQIVND (reference sequence). V lost 9 bases and J 0 bases, leaving 15 bases between the germline ends. Full variable domain (rest looked up from reference TRBV19 and TRBJ2-7): DGGITQSPKYLFRKEGQNVTLSCEQNLNHDAMYWYRQDPGQGLRLIYYSQIVNDFQKGDIAEGYSVSREKKESFPLTVTSAQKNPTAFYLCASTFTVSSYEQYFGPGTRLTVT.

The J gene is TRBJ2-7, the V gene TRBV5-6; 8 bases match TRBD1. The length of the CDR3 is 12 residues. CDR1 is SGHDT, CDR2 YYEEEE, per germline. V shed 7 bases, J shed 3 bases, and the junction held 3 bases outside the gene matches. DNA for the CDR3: TGTGCCAGCGAGGGACAGGACTACGAGCAGTACTTC. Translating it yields CASEGQDYEQYF.

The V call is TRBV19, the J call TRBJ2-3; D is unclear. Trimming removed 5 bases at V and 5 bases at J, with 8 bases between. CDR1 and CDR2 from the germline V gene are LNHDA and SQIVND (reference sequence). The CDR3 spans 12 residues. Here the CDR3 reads CASSSLEDTQYF. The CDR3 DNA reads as TGTGCCAGTAGTTCTCTAGAAGATACGCAGTATTTT.

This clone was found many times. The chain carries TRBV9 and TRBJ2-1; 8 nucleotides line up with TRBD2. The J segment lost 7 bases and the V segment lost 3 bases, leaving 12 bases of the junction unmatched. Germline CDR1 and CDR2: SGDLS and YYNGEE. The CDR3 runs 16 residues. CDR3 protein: CASSARTSLVRNEQFF. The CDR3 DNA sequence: TGTGCCAGCAGCGCCCGGACTAGCTTGGTAAGGAATGAGCAGTTCTTC. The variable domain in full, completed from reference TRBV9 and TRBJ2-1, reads DSGVTQTPKHLITATGQRVTLRCSPRSGDLSVYWYQQSLDQGLQFLIQYYNGEERAKGNILERFSAQQFPDLHSELNLSSLELGDSALYFCASSARTSLVRNEQFFGPGTRLTVL.

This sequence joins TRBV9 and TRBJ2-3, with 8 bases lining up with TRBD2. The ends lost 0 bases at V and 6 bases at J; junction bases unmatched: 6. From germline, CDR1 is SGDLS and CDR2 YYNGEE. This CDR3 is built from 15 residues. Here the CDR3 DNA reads TGTGCCAGCAGCGTAGCTACGGGAGGGCCCGATACGCAGTATTTT. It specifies CASSVATGGPDTQYF.

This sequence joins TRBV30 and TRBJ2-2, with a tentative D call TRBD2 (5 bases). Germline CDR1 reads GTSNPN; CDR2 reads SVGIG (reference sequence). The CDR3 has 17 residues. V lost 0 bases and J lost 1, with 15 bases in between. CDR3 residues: CAWSVLSSGENTGELFF. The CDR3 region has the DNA TGTGCCTGGAGTGTACTATCCAGCGGAGAGAACACCGGGGAGCTGTTTTTT.

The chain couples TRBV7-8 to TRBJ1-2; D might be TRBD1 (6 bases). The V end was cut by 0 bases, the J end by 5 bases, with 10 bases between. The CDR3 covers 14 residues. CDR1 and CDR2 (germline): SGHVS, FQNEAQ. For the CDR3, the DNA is TGTGCCAGCAGCTTAGCAGGGAGGGGGTATGGCTACACCTTC. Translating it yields CASSLAGRGYGYTF.

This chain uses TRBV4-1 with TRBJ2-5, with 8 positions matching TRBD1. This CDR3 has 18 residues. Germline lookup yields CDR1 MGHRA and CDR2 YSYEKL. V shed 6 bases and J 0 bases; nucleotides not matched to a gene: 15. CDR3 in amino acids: CASRTRRGDRGNQETQYF. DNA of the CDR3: TGCGCCAGCAGAACTCGAAGGGGAGACAGGGGAAACCAAGAGACCCAGTACTTC.

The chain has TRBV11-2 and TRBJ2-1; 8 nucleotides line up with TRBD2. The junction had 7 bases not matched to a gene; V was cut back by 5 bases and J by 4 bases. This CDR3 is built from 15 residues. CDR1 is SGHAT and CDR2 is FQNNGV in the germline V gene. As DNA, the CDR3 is TGTGCCAGCAGCCGGGGGACTAGTGGTTACAATGAGCAGTTCTTC. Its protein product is CASSRGTSGYNEQFF. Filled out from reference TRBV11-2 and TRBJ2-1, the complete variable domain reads EAGVAQSPRYKIIEKRQSVAFWCNPISGHATLYWYQQILGQGPKLLIQFQNNGVVDDSQLPKDRFSAERLKGVDSTLKIQPAKLEDSAVYLCASSRGTSGYNEQFFGPGTRLTVL.

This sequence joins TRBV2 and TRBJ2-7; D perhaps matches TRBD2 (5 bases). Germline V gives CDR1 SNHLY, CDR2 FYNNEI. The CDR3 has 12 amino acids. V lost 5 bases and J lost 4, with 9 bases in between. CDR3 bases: TGTGCCAGCAGTCGGACTCTTTACGAGCAGTACTTC. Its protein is CASSRTLYEQYF.

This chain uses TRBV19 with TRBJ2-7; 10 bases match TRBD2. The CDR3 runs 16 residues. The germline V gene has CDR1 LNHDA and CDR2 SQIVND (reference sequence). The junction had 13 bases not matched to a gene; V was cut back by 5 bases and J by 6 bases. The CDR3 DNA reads TGTGCCAGTAGTGATCGACTGGGACTAGCGAATACCGAGCAGTACTTC. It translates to CASSDRLGLANTEQYF.

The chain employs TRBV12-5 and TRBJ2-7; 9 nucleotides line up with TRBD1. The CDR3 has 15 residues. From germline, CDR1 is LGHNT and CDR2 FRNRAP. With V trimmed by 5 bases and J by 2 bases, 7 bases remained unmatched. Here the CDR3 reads CASGPAGTGTYEQYF. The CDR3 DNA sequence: TGTGCTAGTGGTCCGGCCGGGACAGGGACCTACGAGCAGTACTTC. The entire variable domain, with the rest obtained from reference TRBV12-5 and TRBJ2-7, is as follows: DARVTQTPRHKVTEMGQEVTMRCQPILGHNTVFWYRQTMMQGLELLAYFRNRAPLDDSGMPKDRFSAEMPDATLATLKIQPSEPRDSAVYFCASGPAGTGTYEQYFGPGTRLTVT.

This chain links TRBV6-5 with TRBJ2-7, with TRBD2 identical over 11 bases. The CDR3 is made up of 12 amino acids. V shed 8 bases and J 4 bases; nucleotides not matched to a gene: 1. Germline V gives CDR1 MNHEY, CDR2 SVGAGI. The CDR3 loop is CASGTSGYEQYF. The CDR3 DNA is TGTGCCAGCGGGACTAGCGGTTACGAGCAGTACTTC.

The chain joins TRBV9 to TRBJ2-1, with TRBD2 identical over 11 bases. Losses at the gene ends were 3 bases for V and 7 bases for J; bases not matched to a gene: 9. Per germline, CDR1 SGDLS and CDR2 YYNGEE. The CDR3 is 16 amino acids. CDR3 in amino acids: CASSGFSGRARNEQFF. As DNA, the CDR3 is TGTGCCAGCAGCGGATTTAGCGGGAGGGCCAGAAATGAGCAGTTCTTC.

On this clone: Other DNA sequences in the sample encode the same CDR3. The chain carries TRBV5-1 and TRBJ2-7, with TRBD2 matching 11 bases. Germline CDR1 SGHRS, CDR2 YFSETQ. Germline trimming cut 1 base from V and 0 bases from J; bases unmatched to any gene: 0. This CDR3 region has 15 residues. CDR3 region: CASSLTSGSSYEQYF. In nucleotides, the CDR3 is TGCGCCAGCAGCTTGACTAGCGGGAGCTCCTACGAGCAGTACTTC.

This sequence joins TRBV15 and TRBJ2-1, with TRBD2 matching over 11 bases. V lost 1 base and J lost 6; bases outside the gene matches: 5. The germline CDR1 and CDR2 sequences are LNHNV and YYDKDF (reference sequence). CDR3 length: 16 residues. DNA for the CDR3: TGTGCCACCAGCAGAGGACTAGCGGGACCGCCCAATGAGCAGTTCTTC. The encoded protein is CATSRGLAGPPNEQFF.